The 32 T cell receptor beta chains in this list originate from one sample, sequenced in a study of Ad26.COV2.S vaccination and SARS-CoV-2 variants. The treatment here: roughly 18 received Ad26.COV2.S at low or high dose, single or two shots; 5 received placebo; per-sample allocation not given. It was on day 63 after the first vaccine or placebo injection that samples were taken. Data came from immunoSEQ multiplex PCR; TCRdb stores just in-frame clones and leaves some out. Of more than 250,000 clones in the sample, more than 70% are singletons; the top ten hold about 3.6%. The sequencing here drew on peripheral blood, taken in a trial of Ad26.COV2.S vaccine versus placebo. All receptors come from a person aged 18-60 years who received the Ad26.COV2.S COVID-19 vaccine or a placebo.

The J gene is TRBJ1-1, the V gene TRBV7-8; D gene unclear. The germline V gene has CDR1 SGHVS and CDR2 FQNEAQ. The V end was cut by 2 bases, the J end by 3 bases, with 13 bases between. This CDR3 has 15 residues. CDR3 residues: CASSLFGERDTEAFF. CDR3 in DNA: TGTGCCAGCAGCTTATTTGGGGAAAGGGACACTGAAGCTTTCTTT.

This clone was counted a single time. This chain joins TRBV7-2 and TRBJ2-3, with a tentative D call TRBD1 (5 bases). The germline V gene encodes CDR1 SGHTA and CDR2 FQGNSA. With 3 bases removed from V and 4 bases from J, the gap between germline ends came to 8 bases. This CDR3 is built from 13 residues. The CDR3 is CASSFRQSDTQYF. The CDR3 DNA reads TGTGCCAGCAGCTTCCGACAGTCAGATACGCAGTATTTT.

This chain uses TRBV3-1 (or the pseudogene TRBV3-2) with TRBJ2-1; D uncertain. The V end was cut by 1 base, the J end by 0 bases, with 16 bases between. The CDR3 has 18 amino acids. Germline V lookup: CDR1 LGHDT, CDR2 YNNKEL (reference sequence). The CDR3 coding sequence is TGTGCCAGCAGCCAAGGGTCGGGTCTGCCTGGCTCCTACAATGAGCAGTTCTTC. Its translation: CASSQGSGLPGSYNEQFF.

The chain combines TRBV6-5 with TRBJ2-1, with 8 bases aligning to TRBD2. Per the germline V gene, CDR1 is MNHEY and CDR2 is SVGAGI. The CDR3 sequence is 15 residues long. With 6 bases clipped from V and 0 bases from J, the junction kept 4 bases outside the gene matches. The CDR3: CASRLSGSSYNEQFF. The CDR3 coding sequence is TGTGCCAGCAGACTAAGCGGGAGCTCCTACAATGAGCAGTTCTTC.

The chain is built from TRBV3-1 (or the pseudogene TRBV3-2) and TRBJ1-2; TRBD1 agrees at 10 bases. The CDR3 runs 16 residues. Germline V CDR1 and CDR2: LGHDT, YNNKEL (reference sequence). V was clipped by 0 bases and J by 7 bases; unmatched bases: 8. In nucleotides, the CDR3 is TGTGCCAGCAGCCAAGAGGGACAGGGGTCTCGGCGTGGCTACACCTTC. Encoded protein: CASSQEGQGSRRGYTF.

The J gene is TRBJ2-3, the V gene TRBV11-2, with D uncertain. In germline, CDR1 is SGHAT, CDR2 FQNNGV. The CDR3 loop spans 19 amino acids. Trimming pared 0 bases from V and 0 bases from J, leaving 19 bases between. CDR3 protein: CASSLESLRSLPSTDTQYF. DNA for the CDR3: TGTGCCAGCAGCTTAGAGTCTCTTAGGAGCTTACCTAGCACAGATACGCAGTATTTT.

Concerning this clone itself: One end of the junction fails to match germline, which may point to a read error. The chain employs TRBV9 and TRBJ1-1, with D perhaps TRBD1 (5 bases). The CDR3 length is 14 residues. From germline, CDR1 is SGDLS and CDR2 YYNGEE. The CDR3 coding sequence is TGTGCCAGCAGCGTGGGGACTTTTGGGTCTGACGCTTTCTTT. This gives the protein CASSVGTFGSDAFF.

The chain employs TRBV5-1 and TRBJ2-1; unclear D gene. The CDR3 is 14 residues long. V was trimmed by 1 base and J by 4 bases, leaving 9 bases between them. Germline V gene lookup returns CDR1 SGHRS and CDR2 YFSETQ. The CDR3 here is CASSLTRAYNEQFF. The CDR3, as DNA: TGCGCCAGCAGCTTGACCAGAGCGTACAATGAGCAGTTCTTC.

The DNA of the CDR3 is TGTGCCAGCAGTTTCAGGGGGCGGGAGCCCCAGCATTTT. It encodes CASSFRGREPQHF. J is TRBJ1-5 and V is TRBV12-3 or TRBV12-4, with TRBD1 matching over 8 bases. With 3 bases clipped from V and 8 bases from J, the junction kept 3 bases outside the gene matches. This CDR3 comprises 13 residues.

V is TRBV19 and J is TRBJ2-1; tentatively, D is TRBD2 (5 bases). Between the trimmed V and J ends, which lost 5 bases and 3 bases, there was a span of 11 bases. The CDR3 contains 14 residues. Per the germline V gene, CDR1 is LNHDA and CDR2 is SQIVND (reference sequence). The CDR3 reads CASSPQRSYNEQFF. The DNA for the CDR3 is TGTGCCAGTAGTCCGCAGCGGAGCTACAATGAGCAGTTCTTC.

The chain is built from TRBV9 and TRBJ1-5, with D possibly TRBD1 on 6 matching bases. This CDR3 is built from 15 residues. CDR1 is SGDLS and CDR2 is YYNGEE in the germline V gene. V dropped 3 bases and J dropped 4 bases, with 14 bases sitting between them. The CDR3 nucleotides read TGTGCCAGCAGCGAACAGGGACAAGGAAATCAGCCCCAGCATTTT. Amino acids: CASSEQGQGNQPQHF. Looking up the rest from reference TRBV9 and TRBJ1-5 gives the full variable domain: DSGVTQTPKHLITATGQRVTLRCSPRSGDLSVYWYQQSLDQGLQFLIQYYNGEERAKGNILERFSAQQFPDLHSELNLSSLELGDSALYFCASSEQGQGNQPQHFGDGTRLSIL.

CDR3 bases: TGTGCCAGCAGTGAAGCCTTATCAGACTACGAGCAGTACTTC. The encoded protein is CASSEALSDYEQYF. The chain joins TRBV6-1 to TRBJ2-7; D remains unclear. This CDR3 comprises 14 residues. V was pared by 0 bases and J by 3 bases, with 9 bases between. Germline lookup yields CDR1 MNHNS and CDR2 SASEGT.

A few counts support this clone. The genes are TRBV5-1 and TRBJ2-1; 15 nucleotides agree with TRBD2. Germline lookup yields CDR1 SGHRS and CDR2 YFSETQ. The CDR3 contains 18 residues. Losses at the gene ends were 1 base for V and 2 bases for J; bases not matched to a gene: 4. CDR3 coding DNA: TGCGCCAGCAGCTTGAGGACTAGCGGGGGGGCCCCCTACAATGAGCAGTTCTTC. This translates into CASSLRTSGGAPYNEQFF.

For this clone: This sample includes further DNA sequences coding for the same CDR3. The CDR3 coding sequence is TGTGCCAGCAGCCCCCCGGACTCCTACGAGCAGTACTTC. It specifies CASSPPDSYEQYF. The chain uses TRBV9 and TRBJ2-7; D unclear. V was clipped by 4 bases and J by 0 bases, with 8 bases between them. Germline values: CDR1 SGDLS, CDR2 YYNGEE. The CDR3 covers 13 residues.

The chain recombines TRBV2 with TRBJ1-1, with a possible D match to TRBD1 (6 bases). The CDR3 runs to 11 residues. V shed 8 bases and J shed 8 bases, with 12 bases lying between them. CDR1 is SNHLY, CDR2 FYNNEI, per germline. The CDR3 loop is CASRGQKEAFF. The CDR3 DNA reads as TGTGCCAGCCGGGGGCAGAAAGAAGCTTTCTTT.

The gene calls are TRBV7-8 and TRBJ2-5; D is unresolved. There are 13 residues in the CDR3. The V end was cut by 5 bases, the J end by 2 bases, with 9 bases between. CDR1 and CDR2 from the germline V gene are SGHVS and FQNEAQ. The CDR3 DNA sequence: TGTGCCAGCAGCCCCCTGGGGCAAGAGACCCAGTACTTC. Translation: CASSPLGQETQYF.

This chain uses TRBV6-5 with TRBJ2-7; the match to TRBD2 covers 9 bases. In germline, CDR1 is MNHEY, CDR2 SVGAGI. V lost 4 bases to trimming and J lost 6 bases; unmatched junction nucleotides: 7. The CDR3 covers 14 residues. Here the CDR3 DNA reads TGTGCCAGCAGTTTATCTAGCGGGAATGGCGAGCAGTACTTC. Translating it yields CASSLSSGNGEQYF.

V gene TRBV28 combines with J gene TRBJ2-5; the match to TRBD2 covers 10 bases. The CDR3 runs 15 residues. The J segment lost 6 bases and the V segment lost 0 bases, leaving 4 bases of the junction unmatched. Germline assignment: CDR1 MDHEN and CDR2 SYDVKM. CDR3 in amino acids: CASSLWSGGAKTQYF. The CDR3 DNA reads TGTGCCAGCAGTTTATGGAGCGGGGGGGCTAAGACCCAGTACTTC.

This chain connects TRBV5-6 to TRBJ1-2; D is uncertain. In germline, CDR1 is SGHDT, CDR2 YYEEEE. This CDR3 has 13 amino acids. The V gene lost 0 bases and the J gene lost 7 bases, with 10 bases spanning the gap. The CDR3 loop reads CASSLGEFGGYTF. As DNA, the CDR3 is TGTGCCAGCAGCTTGGGGGAGTTTGGTGGCTACACCTTC.

J is TRBJ2-1 and V is TRBV7-2; the match to TRBD2 covers 8 bases. This CDR3 comprises 15 residues. Germline values: CDR1 SGHTA, CDR2 FQGNSA. V lost 5 bases to trimming and J lost 4 bases; unmatched junction nucleotides: 7. The CDR3 coding sequence is TGTGCCAGCAGCGCTCTAGCGGGCAATTACAATGAGCAGTTCTTC. Translation gives CASSALAGNYNEQFF. The full variable domain, completed using reference TRBV7-2 and TRBJ2-1, is GAGVSQSPSNKVTEKGKDVELRCDPISGHTALYWYRQSLGQGLEFLIYFQGNSAPDKSGLPSDRFSAERTGGSVSTLTIQRTQQEDSAVYLCASSALAGNYNEQFFGPGTRLTVL.

The gene calls are TRBV4-1 and TRBJ2-3, with D maybe TRBD1 (6 bases). The CDR3 spans 13 residues. V was shortened by 3 bases and J by 6 bases, with 10 bases between the two germline ends. Germline V gene lookup returns CDR1 MGHRA and CDR2 YSYEKL. CDR3 sequence reads: CASSHPGVDTQYF. CDR3 coding DNA: TGCGCCAGCAGCCACCCAGGGGTCGATACGCAGTATTTT.

This chain uses TRBV6-6 with TRBJ1-2, with TRBD1 as a possible D gene (5 bases). CDR1 MNHNY and CDR2 SVGAGI come from the germline V gene (reference sequence). The CDR3 extends over 17 amino acids. Trimming removed 5 bases at V and 2 bases at J, with 21 bases between. CDR3 DNA: TGTGCCAGCAGTCACATCGTTTCAGACAGCCTGAACTATGGCTACACCTTC. Its translation: CASSHIVSDSLNYGYTF.

The V gene is TRBV9, the J gene TRBJ1-1; 8 bases fit TRBD1. With 3 bases clipped from V and 4 bases from J, the junction kept 14 bases outside the gene matches. CDR3 length: 17 residues. CDR1 is SGDLS, CDR2 YYNGEE, per germline. This CDR3 is CASSAGTATGGGTEAFF. The CDR3 nucleotides read TGTGCCAGCAGCGCCGGGACAGCCACAGGGGGGGGCACTGAAGCTTTCTTT.

The rearrangement uses TRBV30 and TRBJ1-1, with D hard to call. The CDR3 is 13 residues long. Trimming took 1 base from V and 11 from J, leaving 17 bases between them. From germline, CDR1 is GTSNPN and CDR2 SVGIG (reference sequence). The CDR3 region is CAWSGQADAGAFF. The CDR3 region has the DNA TGTGCCTGGAGTGGCCAGGCGGATGCTGGGGCTTTCTTT.

The chain combines TRBV7-8 with TRBJ2-7; 8 nucleotides align to TRBD2. The germline CDR1 and CDR2 sequences are SGHVS and FQNEAQ. The CDR3 covers 15 residues. V lost 4 bases, J lost 5 bases, and 10 bases stayed unmatched. Here the CDR3 DNA reads TGTGCCAGCAGCTCTCAGGGTAGCGGGACCCACGAGCAGTACTTC. This gives the protein CASSSQGSGTHEQYF.

This chain links TRBV5-1 with TRBJ2-3; 9 positions agree with TRBD1. V lost 5 bases to trimming and J lost 2 bases; unmatched junction nucleotides: 3. The CDR3 is made up of 14 amino acids. Germline CDR1 and CDR2: SGHRS and YFSETQ. The CDR3 sequence: CASRQGAITDTQYF. CDR3 nucleotides: TGCGCCAGCAGACAGGGGGCTATCACAGATACGCAGTATTTT. Drawing the rest from reference TRBV5-1 and TRBJ2-3, the complete variable domain is KAGVTQTPRYLIKTRGQQVTLSCSPISGHRSVSWYQQTPGQGLQFLFEYFSETQRNKGNFPGRFSGRQFSNSRSEMNVSTLELGDSALYLCASRQGAITDTQYFGPGTRLTVL.

This rearrangement joins TRBV11-3 to TRBJ1-1; D uncertain. From germline, CDR1 is SGHNT and CDR2 YENEEA. This CDR3 is built from 13 residues. V lost 1 base and J lost 4, with 7 bases in between. CDR3 residues: CASSLGLGTEAFF. The CDR3 coding sequence is TGTGCCAGCAGCTTAGGCTTGGGCACTGAAGCTTTCTTT.

V usage is TRBV4-2 and J usage is TRBJ2-3, with unresolved D. There are 14 residues in the CDR3. V was trimmed by 5 bases and J by 6 bases, leaving 15 bases between them. Germline CDR1 is LGHNA and CDR2 is YNFKEQ. For the CDR3, the DNA is TGTGCCAGCAGCGGCAGGACCGCCGTGGATACGCAGTATTTT. Translation gives CASSGRTAVDTQYF.

V usage is TRBV9 and J usage is TRBJ2-7, with D perhaps TRBD1 (6 bases). V shed 0 bases and J shed 3 bases, with 16 bases lying between them. In germline, CDR1 is SGDLS, CDR2 YYNGEE. CDR3 size: 16 residues. The DNA for the CDR3 is TGTGCCAGCAGCGTAGGTCCCAGACAGGCGTACTACGAGCAGTACTTC. It encodes CASSVGPRQAYYEQYF.

This rearrangement joins TRBV7-9 to TRBJ2-1, with TRBD1 matching over 9 bases. Germline CDR1 SEHNR, CDR2 FQNEAQ (reference sequence). After removal of 5 bases from V and 8 bases from J, the junction contained 10 bases not matched to a gene. This CDR3 has 15 residues. The CDR3 loop reads CASSPRGDRGDEQFF. For the CDR3, the DNA is TGTGCCAGCAGCCCAAGGGGCGACAGGGGGGATGAGCAGTTCTTC.

This chain uses TRBV7-9 with TRBJ2-7; TRBD1 matches 7 bases. This CDR3 comprises 14 residues. After removal of 5 bases from V and 4 bases from J, the junction contained 8 bases not matched to a gene. Germline CDR1 reads SEHNR; CDR2 reads FQNEAQ (reference sequence). The CDR3 reads CASSLRDRPYEQYF. The CDR3 DNA is TGTGCCAGCAGCCTAAGGGACAGACCTTACGAGCAGTACTTC.

This clone has just a few counts. This chain links TRBV5-4 with TRBJ1-5; no firm D call. Germline-derived CDR1 and CDR2 are SGHNT and YYREEE (reference sequence). The CDR3 spans 14 residues. Trimming took 0 bases from V and 6 from J, leaving 10 bases between them. CDR3 coding DNA: TGTGCCAGCAGCTTGGCTGGTTCGCGTCAGCCCCAGCATTTT. Translating gives CASSLAGSRQPQHF.